These 21 T cell receptor beta chains were all obtained from the same sample, sequenced in a study of molecular identifiers for immune sequencing clone quantification. Each CDR3 protein gets one entry after TCRdb re-called the PCR reads with MiXCR. The sample lists some 12,000 distinct CDR3 sequences; roughly 16% were seen once. Sample: naive CD8+ T cells from blood, with Jurkat cell RNA spiked in. Sample subset: FACS-sorted CD8+CD4-CCR7+CD45RA+ naive T cells. Source of these receptors: a human donor in good health. Some libraries in this study had Jurkat cell RNA spiked in.

Of note for this clonotype: A read error may be the cause here, since a much bigger clone is one base away. The genes are TRBV28 and TRBJ1-2; 9 bases fit TRBD1. Germline values: CDR1 MDHEN, CDR2 SYDVKM. The CDR3 runs to 14 residues. In nucleotides, the CDR3 is TGTGCCAGCGGAAGGGACAGGGATAAGTATGGCCACACCTTC. Protein: CASGRDRDKYGHTF.

The table lists this clonotype with a few counts. The chain links TRBV27 to TRBJ2-7; 11 nucleotides agree with TRBD2. CDR1 and CDR2 (germline): MNHEY, SMNVEV (reference sequence). This CDR3 has 14 residues. V shed 5 bases and J 6 bases; nucleotides not matched to a gene: 6. This CDR3 is CASSPGTSGLEQYF. DNA of the CDR3: TGTGCCAGCAGTCCCGGGACTAGCGGTCTCGAGCAGTACTTC.

This clonotype was detected a few times. No conserved phenylalanine or tryptophan is present at the end of the CDR3, so a read error is the likely explanation. The V and J genes are TRBV5-6 and TRBJ2-5; a weak D match, TRBD2 (6 bases). The germline V and J ends were trimmed by 3 bases and 4 bases, with 13 bases remaining between them. Germline-derived CDR1 and CDR2 are SGHDT and YYEEEE. The CDR3 contains 14 residues. The CDR3 DNA sequence: TGTGCCAGCAGCTCGGGAGCCAGTTTAGAGACCCAGTACCTC. Translated, it gives CASSSGASLETQYL.

This clonotype showed up many times. The chain uses TRBV12-3 or TRBV12-4 and TRBJ2-7; D ambiguous. Between the trimmed V and J ends, which lost 6 bases and 2 bases, there was a span of 14 bases. This CDR3 region has 14 residues. Here the CDR3 reads CASSPDGSPYEQYF. The CDR3 DNA reads as TGTGCCAGCAGCCCGGACGGAAGTCCCTACGAGCAGTACTTC.

This clonotype appeared many times. V is TRBV18 and J is TRBJ2-3; D not resolved. Trimming stripped 6 bases from V and 2 bases from J, with 18 bases between. This CDR3 is 16 amino acids long. CDR1 is KGHSH and CDR2 is LQKENI in the germline V gene. This CDR3 is CASSPALMKLTDTQYF. Here the CDR3 DNA reads TGTGCCAGCTCGCCAGCCCTGATGAAACTCACAGATACGCAGTATTTT.

This clonotype showed up just a few times. The CDR3 sequence is CASSLGGGGQYEQFF. The CDR3 region has the DNA TGTGCCAGCAGTTTGGGCGGAGGGGGACAGTATGAGCAGTTCTTC. The V and J genes are TRBV12-3 or TRBV12-4 and TRBJ2-1, with D perhaps TRBD1 (7 bases). This CDR3 comprises 15 residues. Trimming shortened V by 3 bases and J by 8 bases, and 17 bases separated the two germline ends.

This clonotype is categorized as medium-sized (0.01 to 0.1%). This chain links TRBV4-2 with TRBJ2-3, with 9 bases lining up with TRBD2. CDR1 is LGHNA, CDR2 YNFKEQ, per germline. V was clipped by 6 bases and J by 4 bases; unmatched bases: 8. The length of the CDR3 is 15 residues. This CDR3 reads CASRQTGTSSDTQYF. Here the CDR3 DNA reads TGTGCCAGCAGACAAACCGGGACTAGCTCAGATACGCAGTATTTT.

By sample fraction, this clonotype is medium-sized. This rearrangement joins TRBV6-6 to TRBJ2-7; the D call may be TRBD1 or TRBD2 (5 bases each). Trimming removed 6 bases from V and 7 bases from J, with 13 bases in between. This CDR3 is built from 12 residues. CDR1 and CDR2 from the germline V gene are MNHNY and SVGAGI (reference sequence). Here the CDR3 DNA reads TGTGCCAGCAGCTTGGGGGATTGGGAGCAGTACTTC. Its translation: CASSLGDWEQYF.

Within the sample, this clonotype is medium-sized. The V and J genes are TRBV29-1 and TRBJ2-7; D remains ambiguous. The CDR3 runs 13 residues. Deletions cut 6 bases from V and 2 bases from J, with 14 bases between. The V gene's germline CDR1 is SQVTM and CDR2 ANQGSEA. In nucleotides, the CDR3 is TGCAGCGTGGCTCACCGGCTGGCCTACGAGCAGTACTTC. As protein: CSVAHRLAYEQYF.

This clonotype is labeled as medium-sized. The chain uses TRBV6-2 or TRBV6-3 and TRBJ2-1; TRBD2 might be the D (6 bases). The V gene lost 4 bases and the J gene lost 8 bases, with 21 bases spanning the gap. The CDR3 is 16 residues long. CDR1 and CDR2 from the germline V gene are MNHEY and SVGEGT. CDR3 in amino acids: CASSSLGGSPTHEQFF. For the CDR3, the DNA is TGTGCCAGCAGTTCTTTGGGGGGATCCCCTACCCATGAGCAGTTCTTC.

This clonotype was detected ten times or more. J is TRBJ1-3 and V is TRBV18; D unclear. Trimming cost V 0 bases and J 3 bases, with 15 bases left between them. Germline assignment: CDR1 KGHSH and CDR2 LQKENI. The CDR3 extends over 17 amino acids. The CDR3 bases are TGTGCCAGCTCACCACCGTTCGGGGTTAAGGATGGAAACACCATATATTTT. Translation: CASSPPFGVKDGNTIYF.

About this clonotype: This sequence may be a read error, since a much larger clone differs from it by one base. The missing conserved phenylalanine or tryptophan at the end of this CDR3 makes a read error likely. The chain carries TRBV12-5 and TRBJ2-1, with D possibly called TRBD1 or TRBD2 (5 bases each). V lost 0 bases to trimming and J lost 6 bases, with 9 bases between them. The CDR3 runs 14 residues. The V gene's germline CDR1 is LGHNT and CDR2 FRNRAP. Written as DNA, the CDR3 is TGTGCTAGTGGTTTGGTGGTCGGGGCCAATGAGCAGTTCTCC. Protein sequence: CASGLVVGANEQFS.

This clonotype is categorized as medium-sized. This chain connects TRBV28 to TRBJ1-3; TRBD1 agrees at 12 bases. Germline CDR1 and CDR2: MDHEN and SYDVKM. The CDR3 consists of 18 residues. J gave up 0 bases and V 6 bases, and 9 bases lay outside the gene matches. The CDR3 protein is CASRPGQGADVSGNTIYF. The CDR3 bases are TGTGCCAGCAGGCCGGGACAGGGGGCGGACGTCTCTGGAAACACCATATATTTT. Full variable domain (remainder filled in from reference TRBV28 and TRBJ1-3): DVKVTQSSRYLVKRTGEKVFLECVQDMDHENMFWYRQDPGLGLRLIYFSYDVKMKEKGDIPEGYSVSREKKERFSLILESASTNQTSMYLCASRPGQGADVSGNTIYFGEGSWLTVV.

This clonotype is medium-sized (0.01 to 0.1%). V is TRBV7-2 and J is TRBJ2-3, with TRBD2 matching 10 bases. Germline values: CDR1 SGHTA, CDR2 FQGNSA. The V and J ends lost 7 bases and 4 bases, in that order; junction bases with no gene match: 5. The CDR3 consists of 14 residues. DNA for the CDR3: TGTGCCAGCACCCTAGCGGGAGTATCAGATACGCAGTATTTT. Translated, it gives CASTLAGVSDTQYF.

This clonotype was observed a few times. The rearrangement uses TRBV5-1 and TRBJ2-1, with D unclear. The germline V gene has CDR1 SGHRS and CDR2 YFSETQ. The CDR3 is 14 amino acids. V dropped 2 bases and J dropped 8 bases, with 14 bases sitting between them. The CDR3 nucleotides read TGCGCCAGCAGCTTCTCCGGGCGATACGATGAGCAGTTCTTC. This encodes CASSFSGRYDEQFF.

Details on this clonotype: This may arise from a read error, as a much more abundant clone is one base away. The V and J genes are TRBV7-9 and TRBJ2-7; 9 bases match TRBD1. CDR3 length: 15 amino acids. CDR1 SEHNR and CDR2 FQNEAQ come from the germline V gene (reference sequence). V dropped 8 bases and J dropped 6; count of bases not matched to a gene: 14. CDR3 nucleotide sequence: TGTGCCAGCGGCCCTCGGGACAGGGTCGATAGCGAGCAGTACTTC. Encoded protein: CASGPRDRVDSEQYF. Looking up the rest from reference TRBV7-9 and TRBJ2-7 gives the full variable domain: DTGVSQNPRHKITKRGQNVTFRCDPISEHNRLYWYRQTLGQGPEFLTYFQNEAQLEKSRLLSDRFSAERPKGSFSTLEIQRTEQGDSAMYLCASGPRDRVDSEQYFGPGTRLTVT.

This clonotype has at least ten counts. V is TRBV4-1 and J is TRBJ2-3; D possibly corresponds to TRBD2 (5 bases). Per germline, CDR1 MGHRA and CDR2 YSYEKL. CDR3 length: 16 amino acids. V lost 4 bases, J lost 2 bases, and 16 bases lay in between. CDR3: CASSRIVGGLTDTQYF. The CDR3 DNA follows: TGCGCCAGCAGCCGGATAGTTGGAGGACTCACAGATACGCAGTATTTT.

By proportion, this clonotype is medium-sized. V and J are TRBV6-2 or TRBV6-3 and TRBJ2-3, with 7 bases identical to TRBD1. Germline CDR1 and CDR2: MNHEY and SVGEGT. V lost 4 bases and J lost 1; bases outside the gene matches: 14. This CDR3 is built from 18 residues. The CDR3 DNA is TGTGCCAGCAGTTCCACACGGATCGACAGGGCTCGCACAGATACGCAGTATTTT. Protein sequence: CASSSTRIDRARTDTQYF.

This clonotype has a count of ten or more. This chain connects TRBV7-3 to TRBJ1-1, with 8 bases aligning to TRBD1. V was clipped by 5 bases and J by 2 bases; unmatched bases: 7. Germline V CDR1 and CDR2: SGHTA, FQGTGA. The CDR3 is 15 residues long. The DNA of the CDR3 is TGTGCCAGCAGCCTGACCGGGACAGGAAACACTGAAGCTTTCTTT. Residues: CASSLTGTGNTEAFF. Together with reference TRBV7-3 and TRBJ1-1, the CDR3 gives the full variable domain: GAGVSQTPSNKVTEKGKYVELRCDPISGHTALYWYRQSLGQGPEFLIYFQGTGAADDSGLPNDRFFAVRPEGSVSTLKIQRTERGDSAVYLCASSLTGTGNTEAFFGQGTRLTVV.

This clonotype has at least ten counts. The chain is built from TRBV29-1 and TRBJ2-1; TRBD2 agrees at 11 bases. After removal of 3 bases from V and 2 bases from J, the junction contained 12 bases not matched to a gene. Germline V gene lookup returns CDR1 SQVTM and CDR2 ANQGSEA. This CDR3 is 18 amino acids long. The chain's CDR3 is CSVDGQTLAGVPYNEQFF. CDR3 sequence (DNA): TGCAGCGTTGACGGACAGACACTAGCGGGAGTACCCTACAATGAGCAGTTCTTC.

This clonotype was detected many times. The chain employs TRBV5-4 and TRBJ1-2; 11 bases line up with TRBD1. J gave up 2 bases and V 4 bases, and 7 bases lay outside the gene matches. Germline V gene sequence: CDR1 SGHNT, CDR2 YYREEE (reference sequence). The CDR3 extends over 16 amino acids. In nucleotides, the CDR3 is TGTGCCAGCAGCGTTGGGACAGGGGGTCCCAACTATGGCTACACCTTC. Translated, it gives CASSVGTGGPNYGYTF. Complete variable domain (other parts from reference TRBV5-4 and TRBJ1-2): ETGVTQSPTHLIKTRGQQVTLRCSSQSGHNTVSWYQQALGQGPQFIFQYYREEENGRGNFPPRFSGLQFPNYSSELNVNALELDDSALYLCASSVGTGGPNYGYTFGSGTRLTVV.